This T cell receptor beta chain derives from a study of blood T cell repertoires in COVID-19. Study background: Whether acute or convalescent, the COVID-19 samples came from the United States, Italy and Spain. From T cells, B-cell-depleted T cells, or PBMCs came the material, which was cDNA or gDNA.

In the authors' workflow: Amplified reference gene primers provided the basis for estimating nucleated cell counts. Sequencing was performed with immunoSEQ multiplex PCR; in TCRdb, only in-frame clones are kept and a portion is missing. The V and J calls and clone size were taken over from that table, and D and trimming were inferred from the DNA. The sample includes about 150,000 clones, less than 90% of them seen just once. Germline CDR1 reads MNHEY; CDR2 reads SMNVEV (reference sequence). The CDR3 length is 16 residues. V shed 4 bases, J shed 7 bases, and the junction held 14 bases outside the gene matches.

V and J are TRBV27 and TRBJ1-2, with TRBD1 matching over 8 bases. Material for sequencing was peripheral blood. The clonotype was recovered from a woman in her 70s with acute or convalescent COVID-19. The CDR3 DNA is TGTGCCAGCAGTTCACCTGGACAGGGCGGTGGGGGTGGCTACACCTTC. Its translation: CASSSPGQGGGGGYTF.